Sequencing of this T cell receptor (beta chain) was carried out in a study of T cell responses to AZD1222 COVID-19 vaccine. Sequencing was performed with immunoSEQ multiplex PCR; in TCRdb, only in-frame clones are kept and a portion is missing. The sample has more than 85,000 clones; around 93% are singletons. V lost 0 bases, J lost 0 bases, and 10 bases lay in between. CDR3 length: 16 residues. CDR1 is SGHKS, CDR2 YYEKEE, per germline (reference sequence). Concerning this clone itself: The antigen remains undetermined.

General study findings and limits: Close to half of all spike-specific TCRs reportedly target regions of the variants that are unmutated.

This chain uses TRBV5-5 with TRBJ1-3; D uncertain. The sequencing here drew on peripheral blood, taken on day 0 of AZD1222 vaccination. The clonotype was recovered from an adult in good health. The CDR3 DNA is TGTGCCAGCAGCTTGGTACCGGGGATCTCTGGAAACACCATATATTTT. Amino acids: CASSLVPGISGNTIYF.